This T cell receptor beta chain was sequenced for a study of blood T cells in healthy people across ages. Combining a sample-barcoded 5' primer with a J-beta primer mix, a second PCR ran for about 6 to 12 cycles. Each TCR beta cDNA got a 12-nucleotide random molecular identifier. Researchers report that each sample yielded at least 3 million CDR3-containing paired-end reads. TCRdb reprocessed the 5' RACE reads with MiXCR, giving one entry per CDR3 protein. The sample lists some 780,000 distinct CDR3 sequences; 56% were seen once. Germline V gives CDR1 SGHNT, CDR2 YYREEE (reference sequence). There are 14 residues in the CDR3.

J is TRBJ2-4 and V is TRBV5-4; D is unresolved. Judging by the DNA end, TRBJ2-7 fits better; the J call may be wrong. This receptor was obtained from a man aged 40-49 years in good health. Material: blood. In nucleotides, the CDR3 is TGTGCCAGCAGCTTGTCTAGGTCCCACGACGAGCAGTACTTC. Translating it yields CASSLSRSHDEQYF.